The rows below give T cell receptor beta chains drawn from one sample of a study of T cell responses to AZD1222 COVID-19 vaccine. Sequencing was performed with immunoSEQ multiplex PCR; in TCRdb, only in-frame clones are kept and a portion is missing. The sample lists roughly 180,000 clones, just over 90% occurring once. The specimen was peripheral blood, collected 28 days after the second AZD1222 dose. The source is an adult who received the AZD1222 COVID-19 vaccine. The CDR3 runs from the conserved cysteine through the conserved F or W. Each record gives: V gene, D gene, J gene, clone size, CDR3 protein, CDR3 DNA. The D gene is left open where the match is weak. Part of the rows lack a size; the others show once, few, many or a class for expanded clones.

V: TRBV6-5; D: TRBD2; J: TRBJ2-7; size: NA; CDR3: CASSYRTSGDYEQYF; DNA: TGTGCCAGCAGTTACCGGACTAGCGGGGATTACGAGCAGTACTTC
V: TRBV6-5; D: NA; J: TRBJ1-2; size: once; CDR3: CASSYDRRGYTF; DNA: TGTGCCAGCAGTTACGATCGGCGGGGCTACACCTTC
V: TRBV5-4; D: TRBD1; J: TRBJ1-6; size: NA; CDR3: CASSRRPTGDYNSPLHF; DNA: TGTGCCAGCAGCCGTCGGCCGACAGGGGACTATAATTCACCCCTCCACTTT
V: TRBV6-2/TRBV6-3; D: NA; J: TRBJ2-5; size: once; CDR3: CASSYEGPSLETQYF; DNA: TGTGCCAGCAGTTACGAAGGTCCAAGTCTTGAGACCCAGTACTTC
V: TRBV10-3; D: TRBD1; J: TRBJ1-2; size: NA; CDR3: CAISGTGGLYGYTF; DNA: TGTGCCATCAGCGGGACAGGGGGCTTGTATGGCTACACCTTC
V: TRBV6-6; D: TRBD1; J: TRBJ1-6; size: NA; CDR3: CASSRGTDRATLGSPLHF; DNA: TGTGCCAGCAGTCGAGGGACCGACAGGGCGACTCTCGGCTCACCCCTCCACTTT
V: TRBV7-9; D: NA; J: TRBJ1-2; size: NA; CDR3: CASSSPGRVGYGYTF; DNA: TGTGCCAGCAGCTCCCCGGGCAGGGTAGGCTATGGCTACACCTTC
V: TRBV19; D: NA; J: TRBJ1-5; size: NA; CDR3: CASSMTWGSGQPQHF; DNA: TGTGCCAGTAGTATGACCTGGGGGTCGGGACAGCCCCAGCATTTT
V: TRBV18; D: NA; J: TRBJ1-1; size: NA; CDR3: CASSPGQKLNTEAFF; DNA: TGTGCCAGCTCACCCGGACAGAAGTTGAACACTGAAGCTTTCTTT
V: TRBV3-1/TRBV3-2; D: NA; J: TRBJ2-7; size: NA; CDR3: CASSQDTYEQYF; DNA: TGTGCCAGCAGCCAAGACACCTACGAGCAGTACTTC
V: TRBV3-1/TRBV3-2; D: NA; J: TRBJ1-4; size: NA; CDR3: CASSSNEKLFF; DNA: TGTGCCAGCAGCTCTAATGAAAAACTGTTTTTT
V: TRBV7-2; D: NA; J: TRBJ1-2; size: NA; CDR3: CASSLAYSRTVMHGYTF; DNA: TGTGCCAGCAGCTTAGCGTACTCGCGGACGGTTATGCATGGCTACACCTTC
V: TRBV7-9; D: NA; J: TRBJ2-1; size: NA; CDR3: CASRLGVDNEQFF; DNA: TGTGCCAGCAGACTCGGGGTAGACAATGAGCAGTTCTTC
V: TRBV9; D: NA; J: TRBJ1-2; size: few; CDR3: CASSVDNYGYTF; DNA: TGTGCCAGCAGCGTAGATAACTATGGCTACACCTTC
V: TRBV5-1; D: TRBD1; J: TRBJ2-3; size: NA; CDR3: CASSLGGQVPTDTQYF; DNA: TGCGCCAGCAGCTTGGGGGGACAGGTCCCCACAGATACGCAGTATTTT
V: TRBV6-5; D: NA; J: TRBJ1-2; size: NA; CDR3: CASSRTGNYGYTF; DNA: TGTGCCAGCAGTAGAACAGGGAACTATGGCTACACCTTC
V: TRBV7-3; D: NA; J: TRBJ1-3; size: NA; CDR3: CASSPPGQGSSGNTIYF; DNA: TGTGCCAGCAGCCCTCCCGGCCAGGGGAGCTCTGGAAACACCATATATTTT
V: TRBV4-2; D: TRBD2; J: TRBJ2-1; size: NA; CDR3: CASSIGLAFSNEQFF; DNA: TGTGCCAGCAGTATCGGACTAGCTTTTAGCAATGAGCAGTTCTTC
V: TRBV24-1; D: NA; J: TRBJ2-1; size: NA; CDR3: CATSEAGLLVEQFF; DNA: TGTGCCACCAGTGAAGCAGGGCTGTTAGTTGAGCAGTTCTTC